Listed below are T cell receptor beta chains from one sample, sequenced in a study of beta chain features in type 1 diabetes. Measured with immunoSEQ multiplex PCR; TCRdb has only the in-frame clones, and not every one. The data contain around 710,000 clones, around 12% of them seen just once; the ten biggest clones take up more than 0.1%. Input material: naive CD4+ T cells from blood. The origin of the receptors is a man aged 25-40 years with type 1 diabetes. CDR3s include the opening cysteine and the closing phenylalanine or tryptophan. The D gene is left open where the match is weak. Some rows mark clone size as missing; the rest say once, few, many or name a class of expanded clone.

DNA: TGTGCCAGCAGTATAGAGACAGGGGCGAAGTCTGAAGCTTTCTTT
CDR3: CASSIETGAKSEAFF
V: TRBV27
D: TRBD1
size: -
J: TRBJ1-1

DNA: TGCGCCAGCAGCCAGGGACAGATATACGAGCAGTACTTC
CDR3: CASSQGQIYEQYF
V: TRBV5-1
D: TRBD1
size: few
J: TRBJ2-7

DNA: TGTGCCAGCGACCGTCGTCGCGGGACAGTCTATGGCTACACCTTC
CDR3: CASDRRRGTVYGYTF
V: TRBV7-9
D: TRBD1
size: -
J: TRBJ1-2

DNA: TGTGCCAGTAGCCCTAAAAGGGACTTCTACTACTACGAGCAGTACTTC
CDR3: CASSPKRDFYYYEQYF
V: TRBV19
D: -
size: -
J: TRBJ2-7

DNA: TGTGCTAGTGGCCCACAGGACATTCAGTACTTC
CDR3: CASGPQDIQYF
V: TRBV12-5
D: -
size: few
J: TRBJ2-4

DNA: TGTGCCGCCGGCCGGGAAACTAATGAAAAACTGTTTTTT
CDR3: CAAGRETNEKLFF
V: TRBV7-9
D: -
size: few
J: TRBJ1-4

DNA: TGTGCCAGCAGCGCACAGGGCGGAGCTAATGAAAAACTGTTTTTT
CDR3: CASSAQGGANEKLFF
V: TRBV2
D: -
size: -
J: TRBJ1-4

DNA: TGCGCCAGCAGCTTGTTTGATGGGACCCTCCTAGGAGGGACCCAGTACTTC
CDR3: CASSLFDGTLLGGTQYF
V: TRBV5-1
D: -
size: few
J: TRBJ2-5

DNA: TGTGCCTCCCAAGGGGGGGGGCCCTACAATGAGCAGTTCTTC
CDR3: CASQGGGPYNEQFF
V: TRBV30
D: -
size: -
J: TRBJ2-1

DNA: TGTGCCAGCAGCACGCAGGGTACAGGATGGGATACGCAGTATTTT
CDR3: CASSTQGTGWDTQYF
V: TRBV7-3
D: -
size: few
J: TRBJ2-3

DNA: TGTGCCATCAGTGACGTTTCGACTAGCGGGAGTTACGAGCAGTACTTC
CDR3: CAISDVSTSGSYEQYF
V: TRBV10-3
D: TRBD2
size: -
J: TRBJ2-7

DNA: TGTGCCGGGGGGACAGGCAGCACAGATACGCAGTATTTT
CDR3: CAGGTGSTDTQYF
V: TRBV2
D: TRBD1
size: few
J: TRBJ2-3

DNA: TGTGCCAGCAGTTACTCCGGGACGGCCTACGAGCAGTACTTC
CDR3: CASSYSGTAYEQYF
V: TRBV6-6
D: -
size: few
J: TRBJ2-7

DNA: TGTGCCAGCAGCACCCGGGTCTATGGGAACGAGCAGTACTTC
CDR3: CASSTRVYGNEQYF
V: TRBV7-3
D: -
size: few
J: TRBJ2-7

DNA: TGTGCCAGCTCCCCGACAAGTTCCTCCTACAATGAGCAGTTCTTC
CDR3: CASSPTSSSYNEQFF
V: TRBV5-6
D: -
size: -
J: TRBJ2-1

DNA: TGTGCCAGCAGTCCGGGACTAGCGGGGGAAGAGACCCAGTACTTC
CDR3: CASSPGLAGEETQYF
V: TRBV25-1
D: TRBD2
size: few
J: TRBJ2-5

DNA: TGTGCCAGCAGTCCCGGGCCGACTATCACAGGGGGAGGTGAAAAACTGTTTTTT
CDR3: CASSPGPTITGGGEKLFF
V: TRBV27
D: TRBD1
size: -
J: TRBJ1-4

DNA: TGTGCCAGCAGCCCCCCGACAGGGTCAGCCTACGAGCAGTACTTC
CDR3: CASSPPTGSAYEQYF
V: TRBV5-4
D: TRBD1
size: few
J: TRBJ2-7

DNA: TGTGCCAGCAGCTCGACAGGGGGCTTCTACAATGAGCAGTTCTTC
CDR3: CASSSTGGFYNEQFF
V: TRBV7-9
D: TRBD1
size: -
J: TRBJ2-1

DNA: TGTGCCAGCAGCGCGCTCCAGGGGGCGATAAACATTCAGTACTTC
CDR3: CASSALQGAINIQYF
V: TRBV11-2
D: TRBD1
size: -
J: TRBJ2-4

DNA: TGTGCCAGCAGCACCGACAGTTCGGCGCGAAACACCATATATTTT
CDR3: CASSTDSSARNTIYF
V: TRBV28
D: -
size: -
J: TRBJ1-3

DNA: TGTGCCAGCAGCCCCCGGACTAATAATGGCTACACCTTC
CDR3: CASSPRTNNGYTF
V: TRBV7-2
D: -
size: few
J: TRBJ1-2

DNA: TGCGCCAGCAGCCAAGATTCACCCGGGTCCTCTGGAAACACCATATATTTT
CDR3: CASSQDSPGSSGNTIYF
V: TRBV4-3
D: -
size: few
J: TRBJ1-3

DNA: TGCAGCGTCCGACAGGGGGCGTTTCACAATGAGCAGTTCTTC
CDR3: CSVRQGAFHNEQFF
V: TRBV29-1
D: TRBD1
size: few
J: TRBJ2-1

DNA: TGTGCCAGCAGTCCTCAGGGGTTGGATACGCAGTATTTT
CDR3: CASSPQGLDTQYF
V: TRBV6-5
D: -
size: -
J: TRBJ2-3

DNA: TGCGCCAGCAGCTCGAGATTACAGGGGGTAGAGACCCAGTACTTC
CDR3: CASSSRLQGVETQYF
V: TRBV5-1
D: TRBD1
size: few
J: TRBJ2-5

DNA: TGTGCCAGCACACAGCCCGCGGGGTATGGCTACACCTTC
CDR3: CASTQPAGYGYTF
V: TRBV6-6
D: -
size: -
J: TRBJ1-2

DNA: TGTGCCAGCAGCGTAGTAGGTAGCGGGGGCACAGATACGCAGTATTTT
CDR3: CASSVVGSGGTDTQYF
V: TRBV9
D: TRBD2
size: few
J: TRBJ2-3

DNA: TGTGCCAGCAGCACTCCGGGACAGAGCACAGATACGCAGTATTTT
CDR3: CASSTPGQSTDTQYF
V: TRBV7-9
D: TRBD1
size: few
J: TRBJ2-3

DNA: TGTGCCAGCACGAGTAGGATCTACGAGCAGTACTTC
CDR3: CASTSRIYEQYF
V: TRBV6-6
D: -
size: few
J: TRBJ2-7

DNA: TGTGCCAGCAGCCTATTTAGCGGGGGTACGGATACGCAGTATTTT
CDR3: CASSLFSGGTDTQYF
V: TRBV7-6
D: TRBD2
size: -
J: TRBJ2-3

DNA: TGTGCCAGTAGTATAGTGGCAGACACCGGGGAGCTGTTTTTT
CDR3: CASSIVADTGELFF
V: TRBV19
D: -
size: -
J: TRBJ2-2

DNA: TGCAGCGTTGAAAAACAGCTGGGAACAGATACGCAGTATTTT
CDR3: CSVEKQLGTDTQYF
V: TRBV29-1
D: -
size: few
J: TRBJ2-3

DNA: TGTGCCAGCAGCCAAGATATATGGAATTACGAGCAGTACTTC
CDR3: CASSQDIWNYEQYF
V: TRBV4-2
D: -
size: few
J: TRBJ2-7

DNA: TGTGCCTGGGATATCTCTGGAAACACCATATATTTT
CDR3: CAWDISGNTIYF
V: TRBV30
D: -
size: few
J: TRBJ1-3

DNA: TGTGCCAGCGGGACCGGGACGGTCACCAATCAGCCCCAGCATTTT
CDR3: CASGTGTVTNQPQHF
V: TRBV7-9
D: -
size: -
J: TRBJ1-5

DNA: TGTGCCAGCAGTTACCAGGGCGAGCAGTACTTC
CDR3: CASSYQGEQYF
V: TRBV6-5
D: -
size: few
J: TRBJ2-7

DNA: TGTGCCAGCAGCCCCATGGCGCCAATGAACACTGAAGCTTTCTTT
CDR3: CASSPMAPMNTEAFF
V: TRBV9
D: -
size: -
J: TRBJ1-1

DNA: TGCGCCAGCAGCACCCGTCGGACTAGCGGGGTCTTTTCAGATACGCAGTATTTT
CDR3: CASSTRRTSGVFSDTQYF
V: TRBV5-1
D: TRBD2
size: few
J: TRBJ2-3

DNA: TGTGCCAGCAGCCAAGAGAGTTGGACCCTTGGGGACTATGGCTACACCTTC
CDR3: CASSQESWTLGDYGYTF
V: TRBV4-2
D: -
size: few
J: TRBJ1-2